This TCR beta chain was retrieved from a study of shared clonotypes between healthy human individuals. For the study at large: Three plates each covered CD4 naive and memory; CD8 naive two, CD8 memory one.

For each subset, genomic DNA was distributed in equal portions over several immunoSEQ plates. The authors loaded around 220 ng DNA, 30,000 to 35,000 T cell genomes, into sorted-subset replicate PCRs. Using immunoSEQ multiplex PCR, the repertoire was profiled, and TCRdb retains in-frame clones only, with some absent. The sample yields approximately 2,000,000 clones, around 93% seen once. The germline V and J ends were trimmed by 1 base and 0 bases, with 6 bases remaining between them. There are 14 residues in the CDR3. Germline V gives CDR1 SGHRS, CDR2 YFSETQ. Positive CCR7 selection of CD45RO-negative cells yielded the naive CD8 cells, and terminally differentiated effector memory CD45RA+ cells were excluded. Donors comprised healthy HIV-negative adults lacking recent acute infections or vaccinations.

V and J are TRBV5-1 and TRBJ2-3; TRBD2 might be the D (5 bases). This TCR derives from a man aged 18 to 29 in good health. Some clones in this sample may be carry-over from other donors' samples. Input material: naive CD8+ T cells from PBMCs. In DNA, the CDR3 is TGCGCCAGCAGCTTGAGAGGGAGCACAGATACGCAGTATTTT. As protein: CASSLRGSTDTQYF.